This T cell receptor beta chain was obtained from a study of T cells in women clearing cervical HPV infection. Whole-study context: Cases' blood sampling followed lesion detection by median around 150 days (90 to 200).

Method: immunoSEQ multiplex PCR; TCRdb's copy keeps in-frame clones and lacks some. Recorded for this sample: roughly 45,000 clones. The clonotype comes from a woman aged 18 to 75 with a cervical HPV16 infection that either progressed to CIN3+ or cleared (not recorded which). Specimen: blood buffy coat.

This CDR3 is CASSLRDRRGYTF. CDR3 DNA (partial): TGCGCCAGCAGCCTCCGGGACAGGCGGGGC. The chain recombines TRBV5-1 with TRBJ1-2, with 8 bases identical to TRBD1. The CDR3 extends 3 residues past the end of the read, so its final part is completed from the germline J gene. Germline V gene data show CDR1 as SGHRS and CDR2 as YFSETQ. CDR3 length: 13 amino acids.